The subject of this entry is one T cell receptor (beta chain). In this sample, this clone turned up many times. It lacks a known antigen. No much larger clone is present one base from it, and per-base qualities are unavailable. The data derive from a study of PD-1 blockade in classical Hodgkin lymphoma (dated by TCRdb to between 2020 and 2021). Study-level background: Nivolumab dosing was 3 mg/kg intravenously every 2 weeks, continuing until either disease progression or unacceptable toxicity. To define a peripheral blood immune signature of response to PD-1 blockade in classical Hodgkin lymphoma, the study combined TCR beta sequencing with CyTOF.

Reading the label with the study, this specimen's time point is: cycle 2 day 1 (C2D1) of nivolumab. Every trial patient had relapsed after autologous stem cell transplantation, and cohorts A, B and C differed in prior brentuximab vedotin exposure. The trial cohort comprised roughly 50 patients with relapsed/refractory classical Hodgkin lymphoma whose best overall responses were complete response, partial response or progressive disease. In the multi-cohort phase II CheckMate 205 trial, trial patients received single-agent nivolumab. Best overall response was determined by an independent review committee according to the 2007 International Working Group response criteria. PBMCs from the trial were collected at three points: immediately before nivolumab initiation (C1D1), and during therapy at cycle 2 day 1 and cycle 4 day 1. After peripheral blood was drawn into 8 mL Vacutainer Cell Preparation Tubes, PBMCs were isolated by centrifugation and then cryopreserved.

The paper as a whole reports these results and caveats: Diversity was lower in patients who began nivolumab less than 1 year after ASCT, so these patients were left out of later analyses to avoid confounding by immune reconstitution. Among trial patients, those achieving complete response had baseline diversity similar to that of newly diagnosed patients, while diversity was significantly lower in partial responders and progressors. CD4+ but not CD8+ TCR diversity rose significantly by C4D1 (p=0.0027 vs p=0.16), most apparent in complete responders (p=0.02). The study covered only a single clinical trial cohort, and the causes of the repertoire differences, possibly disease activity or prior therapy, were still not defined. Baseline TCR diversity was reported as lower in newly diagnosed patients than in healthy donors, and lower still in relapsed/refractory patients.

The Qiagen DNeasy kit was used to extract genomic DNA both from unsorted PBMCs and from the negatively selected CD4+ and CD8+ fractions. Amplification of TCR beta CDR3 regions was done by immunoSEQ multiplex PCR with primers that anneal to V and J segments. A synthetic immune receptor repertoire was used to minimize amplification bias, and remaining bias was computationally removed after sequencing. On the study's bioinformatics: Repertoire diversity was quantified as the Shannon entropy index using custom Python scripts. Unsorted, CD4+ and CD8+ repertoires were analyzed separately, except for combined analyses in which CD4+ and CD8+ sequences were merged in silico. A clone counted as expanded when the clone's frequency after treatment rose at least 2-fold relative to C1D1, and clones undetected at baseline were given a pseudocount of 0.5. Clones with 0 or 1 copy at C1D1 were classified as singleton clones, and clones with 2 or more copies were classified as non-singleton clones. Clones expanded in unsorted samples were annotated as CD4+, CD8+ or unknown by matching protein sequences in sorted samples from the same patient. Wilcoxon tests on paired samples were used to test changes in diversity from C1D1 to C4D1. The table was pulled from immuneACCESS by TCRdb, which kept in-frame rearrangements only. Such tables lose some clones; where checked, under half of the loss comes from unresolved V genes, and the rest has no known cause. The D gene and trimming were derived from the DNA, and the V and J assignments and clone size from that table. This sample comprises 75,000 to 100,000 clones, roughly 76% of them detected only once. Of the sample, 15% to 20% is held by the ten largest clones.

Here the sequenced sample was peripheral blood mononuclear cells (PBMCs), taken before the second cycle of nivolumab. The receptor was isolated from a human donor with classical Hodgkin lymphoma.

The sequenced DNA is TGTGCCAGTAGTTGGTGGAACACTGAAGCTTTCTTT. This yields the protein CASSWWNTEAFF. The sequence joins TRBV19 to TRBJ1-1, with the D gene not confidently named. The CDR3 has 12 amino acids, counting the end cysteine and phenylalanine. This entry keeps only the CDR3 DNA: 36 bases, framed from base 1. V was cut back by 5 bases and J by 1 base, leaving a gap of 5 bases between them. Taken from the germline V gene (reference sequence), the CDR1 and CDR2 loops are LNHDA and SQIVND.